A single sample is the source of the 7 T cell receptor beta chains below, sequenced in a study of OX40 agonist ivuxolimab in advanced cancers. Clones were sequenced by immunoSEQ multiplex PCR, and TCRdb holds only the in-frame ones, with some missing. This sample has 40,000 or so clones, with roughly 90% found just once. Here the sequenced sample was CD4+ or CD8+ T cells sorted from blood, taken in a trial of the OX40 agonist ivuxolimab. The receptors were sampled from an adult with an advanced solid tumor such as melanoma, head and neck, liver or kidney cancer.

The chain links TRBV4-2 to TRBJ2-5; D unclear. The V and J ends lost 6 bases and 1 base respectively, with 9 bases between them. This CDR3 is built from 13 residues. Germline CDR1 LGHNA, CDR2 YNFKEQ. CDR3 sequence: CASSRATQETQYF. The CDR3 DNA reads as TGTGCCAGCAGTCGGGCGACCCAAGAGACCCAGTACTTC.

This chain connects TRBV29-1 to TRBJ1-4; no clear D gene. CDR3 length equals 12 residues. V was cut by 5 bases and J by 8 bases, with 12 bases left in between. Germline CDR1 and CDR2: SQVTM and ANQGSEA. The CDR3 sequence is CSVWETGEKLFF. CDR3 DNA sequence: TGCAGCGTTTGGGAGACCGGAGAAAAACTGTTTTTT.

The CDR3 sequence is CASSLRGPKGETQYF. The CDR3 DNA reads TGTGCCAGCAGTTTAAGGGGGCCCAAGGGGGAGACCCAGTACTTC. This chain links TRBV27 with TRBJ2-5; 7 bases map to TRBD1. The trim removed 2 bases at V and 5 bases at J, leaving 8 bases unmatched. CDR3 length: 15 amino acids. CDR1 is MNHEY, CDR2 SMNVEV, per germline (reference sequence).

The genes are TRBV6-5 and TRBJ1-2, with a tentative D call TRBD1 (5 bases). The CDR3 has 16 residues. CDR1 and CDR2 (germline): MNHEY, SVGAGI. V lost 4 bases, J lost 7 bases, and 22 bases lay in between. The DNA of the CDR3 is TGTGCCAGCAGTTCCCAAGGGCAGGGCGGACTCGGTGGCTACACCTTC. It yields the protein CASSSQGQGGLGGYTF.

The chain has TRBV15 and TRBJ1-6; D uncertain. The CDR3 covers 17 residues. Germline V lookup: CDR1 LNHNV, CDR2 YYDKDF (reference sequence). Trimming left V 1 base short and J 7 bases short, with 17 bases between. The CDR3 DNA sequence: TGTGCCACCAGCAGAGGGGCAGGACCTCTGGGCAATTCACCCCTCCACTTT. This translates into CATSRGAGPLGNSPLHF.

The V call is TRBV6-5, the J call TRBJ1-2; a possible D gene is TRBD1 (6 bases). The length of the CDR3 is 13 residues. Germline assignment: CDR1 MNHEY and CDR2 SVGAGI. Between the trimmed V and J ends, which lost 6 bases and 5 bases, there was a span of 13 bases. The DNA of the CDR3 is TGTGCCAGCAGCTCACAGGGTTCTTATGGCTACACCTTC. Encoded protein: CASSSQGSYGYTF.

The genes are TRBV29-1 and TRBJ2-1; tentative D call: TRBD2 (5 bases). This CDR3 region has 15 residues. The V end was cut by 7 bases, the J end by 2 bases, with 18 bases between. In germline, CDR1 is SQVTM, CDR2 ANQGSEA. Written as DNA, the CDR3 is TGCAGCGCCAGACTATCGACCCTCACCTACAATGAGCAGTTCTTC. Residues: CSARLSTLTYNEQFF.